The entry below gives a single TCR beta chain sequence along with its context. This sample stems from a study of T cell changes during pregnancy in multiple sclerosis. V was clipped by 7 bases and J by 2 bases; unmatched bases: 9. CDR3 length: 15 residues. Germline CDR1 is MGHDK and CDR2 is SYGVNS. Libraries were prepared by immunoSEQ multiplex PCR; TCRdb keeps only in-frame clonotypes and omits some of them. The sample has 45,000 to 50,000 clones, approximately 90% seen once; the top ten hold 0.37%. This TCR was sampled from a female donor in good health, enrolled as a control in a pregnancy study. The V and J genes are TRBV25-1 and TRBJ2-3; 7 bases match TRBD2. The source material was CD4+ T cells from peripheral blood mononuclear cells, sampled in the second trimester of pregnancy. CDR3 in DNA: TGTGCCAGCAAGGGCCTAGCGGACGTCACAGATACGCAGTATTTT. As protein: CASKGLADVTDTQYF.